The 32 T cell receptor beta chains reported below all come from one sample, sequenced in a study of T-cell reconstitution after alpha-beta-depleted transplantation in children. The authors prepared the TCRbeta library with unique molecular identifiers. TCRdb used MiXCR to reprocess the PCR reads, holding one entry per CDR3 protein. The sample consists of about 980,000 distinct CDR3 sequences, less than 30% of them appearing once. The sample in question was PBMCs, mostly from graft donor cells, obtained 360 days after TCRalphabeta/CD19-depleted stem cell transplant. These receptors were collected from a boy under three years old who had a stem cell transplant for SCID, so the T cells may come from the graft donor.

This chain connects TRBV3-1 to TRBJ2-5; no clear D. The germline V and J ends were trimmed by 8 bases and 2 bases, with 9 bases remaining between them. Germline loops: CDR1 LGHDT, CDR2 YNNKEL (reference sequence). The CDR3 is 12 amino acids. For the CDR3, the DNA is TGTGCCAGCGCAGACTTTCAAGAGACCCAGTACTTC. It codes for CASADFQETQYF.

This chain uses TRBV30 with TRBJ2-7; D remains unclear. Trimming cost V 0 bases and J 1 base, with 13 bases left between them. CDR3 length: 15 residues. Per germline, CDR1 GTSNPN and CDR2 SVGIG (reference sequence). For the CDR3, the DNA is TGTGCCTGGAGTGTAGGTTCGGGCCTATCCTACGAGCAGTACTTC. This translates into CAWSVGSGLSYEQYF.

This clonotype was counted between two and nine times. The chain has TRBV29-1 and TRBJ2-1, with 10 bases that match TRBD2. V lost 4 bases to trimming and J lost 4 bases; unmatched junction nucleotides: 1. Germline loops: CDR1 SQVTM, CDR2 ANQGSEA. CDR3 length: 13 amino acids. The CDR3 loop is CSVVAGGYNEQFF. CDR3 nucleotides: TGCAGCGTTGTAGCGGGGGGTTACAATGAGCAGTTCTTC.

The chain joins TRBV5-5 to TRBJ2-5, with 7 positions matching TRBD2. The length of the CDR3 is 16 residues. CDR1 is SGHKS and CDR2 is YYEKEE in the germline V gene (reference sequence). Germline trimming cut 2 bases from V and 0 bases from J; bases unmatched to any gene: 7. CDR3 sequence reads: CASSFGLAANQETQYF. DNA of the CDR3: TGTGCCAGCAGCTTCGGGCTAGCGGCGAACCAAGAGACCCAGTACTTC.

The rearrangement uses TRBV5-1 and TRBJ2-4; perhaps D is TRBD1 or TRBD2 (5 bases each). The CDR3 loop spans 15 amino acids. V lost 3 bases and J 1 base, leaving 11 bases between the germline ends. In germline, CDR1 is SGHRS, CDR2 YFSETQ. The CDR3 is CASSSTEGAKNIQYF. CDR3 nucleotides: TGCGCCAGCAGCTCTACAGAGGGGGCCAAAAACATTCAGTACTTC.

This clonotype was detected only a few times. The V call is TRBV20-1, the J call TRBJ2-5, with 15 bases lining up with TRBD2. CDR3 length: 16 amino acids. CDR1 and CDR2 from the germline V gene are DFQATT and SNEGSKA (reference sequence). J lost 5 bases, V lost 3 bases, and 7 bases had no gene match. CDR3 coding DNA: TGCAGTGCTAGTGGGACTAGCGGGGGGTACCCCGAGACCCAGTACTTC. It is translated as CSASGTSGGYPETQYF.

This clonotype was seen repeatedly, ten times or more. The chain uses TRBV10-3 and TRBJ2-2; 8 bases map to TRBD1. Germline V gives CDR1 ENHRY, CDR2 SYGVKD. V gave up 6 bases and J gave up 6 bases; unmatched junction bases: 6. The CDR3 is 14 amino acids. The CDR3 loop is CAISDRGGSGELFF. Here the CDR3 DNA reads TGTGCCATCAGCGACAGGGGTGGATCCGGGGAGCTGTTTTTT.

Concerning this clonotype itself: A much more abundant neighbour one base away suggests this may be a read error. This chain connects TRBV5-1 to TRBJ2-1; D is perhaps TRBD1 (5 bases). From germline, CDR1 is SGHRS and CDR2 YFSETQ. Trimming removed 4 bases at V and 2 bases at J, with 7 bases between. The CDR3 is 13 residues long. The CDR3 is CASSVDTYNEQFF. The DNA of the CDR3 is TGCGCCAGCAGCGTGGACACCTACAATGAGCAGTTCTTC.

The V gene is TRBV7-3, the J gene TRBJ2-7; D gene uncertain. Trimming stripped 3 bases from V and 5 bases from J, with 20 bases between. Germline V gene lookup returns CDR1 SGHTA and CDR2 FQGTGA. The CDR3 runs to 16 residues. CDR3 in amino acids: CASSFGQPTNGHEQYF. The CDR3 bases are TGTGCCAGCAGCTTCGGCCAGCCTACGAATGGGCACGAGCAGTACTTC.

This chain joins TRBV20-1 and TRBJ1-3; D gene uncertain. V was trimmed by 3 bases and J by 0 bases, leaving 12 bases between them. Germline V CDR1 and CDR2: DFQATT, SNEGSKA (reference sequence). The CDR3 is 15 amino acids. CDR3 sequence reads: CSASPTHPSGNTIYF. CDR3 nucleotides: TGCAGTGCTAGCCCCACGCACCCCTCTGGAAACACCATATATTTT.

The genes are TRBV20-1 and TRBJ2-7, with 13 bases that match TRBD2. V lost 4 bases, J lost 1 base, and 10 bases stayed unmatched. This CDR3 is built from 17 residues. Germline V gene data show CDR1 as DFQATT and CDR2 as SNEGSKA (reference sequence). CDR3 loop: CSAKGAGLAGPSYEQYF. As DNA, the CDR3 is TGCAGTGCTAAAGGGGCGGGACTAGCGGGGCCGTCCTACGAGCAGTACTTC.

The DNA of the CDR3 is TGTGCCAGCGGCTCAACTAGCGCTAGCACAGATACGCAGTATTTT. Translating it yields CASGSTSASTDTQYF. V is TRBV9 and J is TRBJ2-3; 7 bases map to TRBD2. J was trimmed by 0 bases and V by 7 bases; bases with no gene match: 8. The CDR3 runs to 15 residues. Germline values: CDR1 SGDLS, CDR2 YYNGEE.

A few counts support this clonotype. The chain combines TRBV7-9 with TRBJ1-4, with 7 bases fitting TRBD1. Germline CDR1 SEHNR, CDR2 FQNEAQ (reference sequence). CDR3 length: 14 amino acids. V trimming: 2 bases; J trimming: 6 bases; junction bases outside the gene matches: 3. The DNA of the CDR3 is TGTGCCAGCAGCTTACAGGGGGGAGATGAAAAACTGTTTTTT. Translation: CASSLQGGDEKLFF.

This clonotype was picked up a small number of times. CDR3 bases: TGTGCCAGCAGTGAACTACGGCTGACCTACGAGCAGTACTTC. This codes for CASSELRLTYEQYF. The rearrangement uses TRBV2 and TRBJ2-7; D uncertain. Per the germline V gene, CDR1 is SNHLY and CDR2 is FYNNEI. The CDR3 extends over 14 amino acids. With 2 bases removed from V and 2 bases from J, the gap between germline ends came to 10 bases.

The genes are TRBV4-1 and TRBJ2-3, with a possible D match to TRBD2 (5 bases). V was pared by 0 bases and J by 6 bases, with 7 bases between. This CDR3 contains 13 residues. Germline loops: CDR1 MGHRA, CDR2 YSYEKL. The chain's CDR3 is CASSQDQRDTQYF. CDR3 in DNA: TGCGCCAGCAGCCAAGACCAGCGGGATACGCAGTATTTT.

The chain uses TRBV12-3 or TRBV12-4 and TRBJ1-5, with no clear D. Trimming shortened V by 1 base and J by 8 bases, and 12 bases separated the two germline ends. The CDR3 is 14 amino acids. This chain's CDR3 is CASSLGILEKPQHF. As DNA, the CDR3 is TGTGCCAGCAGTTTAGGGATTCTGGAAAAGCCCCAGCATTTT.

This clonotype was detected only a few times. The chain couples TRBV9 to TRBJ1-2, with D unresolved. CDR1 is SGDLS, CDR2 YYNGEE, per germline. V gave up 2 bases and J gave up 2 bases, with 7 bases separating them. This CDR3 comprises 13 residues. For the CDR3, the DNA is TGTGCCAGCAGCGTGCAGACCAACTATGGCTACACCTTC. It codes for CASSVQTNYGYTF.

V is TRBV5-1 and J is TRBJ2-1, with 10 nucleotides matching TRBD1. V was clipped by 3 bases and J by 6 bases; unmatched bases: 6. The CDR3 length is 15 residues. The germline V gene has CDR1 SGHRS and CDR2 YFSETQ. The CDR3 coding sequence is TGCGCCAGCAGCTGGATTCGACAGGGGGCCAATGAGCAGTTCTTC. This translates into CASSWIRQGANEQFF.

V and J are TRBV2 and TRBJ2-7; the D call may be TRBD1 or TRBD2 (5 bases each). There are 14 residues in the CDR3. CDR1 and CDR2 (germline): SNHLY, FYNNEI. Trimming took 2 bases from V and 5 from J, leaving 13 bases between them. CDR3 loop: CASSELLGVNEQYF. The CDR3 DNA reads TGTGCCAGCAGTGAATTACTAGGGGTTAACGAGCAGTACTTC.

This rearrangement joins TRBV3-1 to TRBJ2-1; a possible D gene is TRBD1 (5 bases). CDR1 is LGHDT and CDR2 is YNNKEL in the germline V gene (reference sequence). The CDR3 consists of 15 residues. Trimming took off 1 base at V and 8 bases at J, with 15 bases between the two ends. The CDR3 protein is CASSQVQGLRDEQFF. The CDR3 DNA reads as TGTGCCAGCAGCCAAGTTCAGGGCCTAAGGGATGAGCAGTTCTTC.

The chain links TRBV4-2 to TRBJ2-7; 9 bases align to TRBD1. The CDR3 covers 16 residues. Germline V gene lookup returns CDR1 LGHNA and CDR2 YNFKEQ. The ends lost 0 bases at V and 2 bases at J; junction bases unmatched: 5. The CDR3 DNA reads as TGTGCCAGCAGCCAAGAGTGGGGGGACAGGGCCTACGAGCAGTACTTC. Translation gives CASSQEWGDRAYEQYF.

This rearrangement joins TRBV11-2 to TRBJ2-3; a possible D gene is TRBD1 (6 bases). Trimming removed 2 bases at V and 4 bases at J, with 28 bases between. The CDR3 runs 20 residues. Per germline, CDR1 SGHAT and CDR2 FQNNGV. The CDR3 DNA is TGTGCCAGCAGCTTATTCGGCTCCAGGGGACCCAACACTTATCCAGATACGCAGTATTTT. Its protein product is CASSLFGSRGPNTYPDTQYF. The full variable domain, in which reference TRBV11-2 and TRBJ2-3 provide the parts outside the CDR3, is EAGVAQSPRYKIIEKRQSVAFWCNPISGHATLYWYQQILGQGPKLLIQFQNNGVVDDSQLPKDRFSAERLKGVDSTLKIQPAKLEDSAVYLCASSLFGSRGPNTYPDTQYFGPGTRLTVL.

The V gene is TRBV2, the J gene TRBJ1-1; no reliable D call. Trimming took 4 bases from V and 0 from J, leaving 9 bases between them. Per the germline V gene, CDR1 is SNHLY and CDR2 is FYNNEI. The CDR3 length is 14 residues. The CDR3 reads CASSGLPVNTEAFF. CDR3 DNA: TGTGCCAGCAGTGGTTTGCCGGTGAACACTGAAGCTTTCTTT.

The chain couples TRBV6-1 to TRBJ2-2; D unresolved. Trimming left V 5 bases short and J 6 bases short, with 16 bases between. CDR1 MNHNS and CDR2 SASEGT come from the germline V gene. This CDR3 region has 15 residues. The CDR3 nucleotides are TGTGCCAGCAGTCGCCTCGACAAGAAGTCCGGGGAGCTGTTTTTT. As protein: CASSRLDKKSGELFF.

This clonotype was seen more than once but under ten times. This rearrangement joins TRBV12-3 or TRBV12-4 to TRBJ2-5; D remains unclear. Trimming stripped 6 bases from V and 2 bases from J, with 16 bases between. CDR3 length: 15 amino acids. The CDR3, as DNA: TGTGCCAGCAGCTCACAATCCAGACGGCAAGAGACCCAGTACTTC. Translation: CASSSQSRRQETQYF.

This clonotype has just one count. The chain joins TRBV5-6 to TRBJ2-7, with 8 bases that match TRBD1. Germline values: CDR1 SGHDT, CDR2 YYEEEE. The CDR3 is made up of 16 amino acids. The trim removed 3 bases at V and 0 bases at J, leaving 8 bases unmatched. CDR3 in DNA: TGTGCCAGCAGCTACCCCGGGACAGGCGACTCCTACGAGCAGTACTTC. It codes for CASSYPGTGDSYEQYF.

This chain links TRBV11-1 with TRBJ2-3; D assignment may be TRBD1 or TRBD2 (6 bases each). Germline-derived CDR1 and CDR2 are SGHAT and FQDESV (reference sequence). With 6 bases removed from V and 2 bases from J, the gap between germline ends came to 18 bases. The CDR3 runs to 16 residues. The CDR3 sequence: CASRAARGVLTDTQYF. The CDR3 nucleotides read TGTGCCAGCAGGGCGGCGAGGGGGGTACTCACAGATACGCAGTATTTT.

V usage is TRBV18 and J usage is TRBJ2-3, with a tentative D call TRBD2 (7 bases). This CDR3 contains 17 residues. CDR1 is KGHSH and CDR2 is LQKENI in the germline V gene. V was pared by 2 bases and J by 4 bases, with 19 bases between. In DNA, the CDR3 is TGTGCCAGCTCACCATTGACTTCGCGGGGGCGCGCAGATACGCAGTATTTT. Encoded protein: CASSPLTSRGRADTQYF.

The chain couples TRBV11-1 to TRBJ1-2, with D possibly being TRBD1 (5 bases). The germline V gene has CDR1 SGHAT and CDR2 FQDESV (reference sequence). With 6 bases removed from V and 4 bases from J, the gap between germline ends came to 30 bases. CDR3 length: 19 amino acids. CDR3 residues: CASSQLGFRDRSLGYGYTF. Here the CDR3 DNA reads TGTGCCAGCAGTCAGCTTGGGTTCCGGGACCGTTCTTTGGGCTATGGCTACACCTTC.

CDR3 coding DNA: TGCAGTGCTCCCAAGAACACTGCCACAGATACGCAGTATTTT. Its translation: CSAPKNTATDTQYF. The chain couples TRBV20-1 to TRBJ2-3, with D unresolved. This CDR3 is built from 14 residues. The V and J ends lost 5 bases and 2 bases respectively, with 14 bases between them. Germline V gene sequence: CDR1 DFQATT, CDR2 SNEGSKA (reference sequence).

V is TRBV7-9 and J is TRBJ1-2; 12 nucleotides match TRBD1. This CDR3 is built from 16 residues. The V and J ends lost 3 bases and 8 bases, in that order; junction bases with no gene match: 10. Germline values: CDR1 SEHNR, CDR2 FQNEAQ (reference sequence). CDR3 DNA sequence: TGTGCCAGCAGCTTTAGCGGGGGACAGGGGGCGCAAGGCTACACCTTC. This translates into CASSFSGGQGAQGYTF.

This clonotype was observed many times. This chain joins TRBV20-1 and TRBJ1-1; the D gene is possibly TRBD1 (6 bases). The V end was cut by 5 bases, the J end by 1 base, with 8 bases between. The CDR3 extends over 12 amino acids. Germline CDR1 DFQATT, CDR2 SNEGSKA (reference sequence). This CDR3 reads CSAGGGNTEAFF. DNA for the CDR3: TGCAGTGCTGGGGGCGGGAACACTGAAGCTTTCTTT.